These 19 T cell receptor beta chains came from one sample sequenced in a study of blood T cell repertoires in COVID-19. Data came from immunoSEQ multiplex PCR; TCRdb stores just in-frame clones and leaves some out. The table shows roughly 59,000 clones, with roughly 77% occurring only once. Sequencing input: peripheral blood. The receptors derive from an elderly man with acute or convalescent COVID-19.

This clone was seen more than once but under ten times. This chain joins TRBV14 and TRBJ2-7; TRBD2 aligns across 9 bases. CDR1 is SGHDN and CDR2 is FVKESK in the germline V gene. V lost 4 bases to trimming and J lost 6 bases; unmatched junction nucleotides: 7. The CDR3 consists of 14 residues. Here the CDR3 reads CASSPTVAGVEQYF. As DNA, the CDR3 is TGTGCCAGCAGCCCCACCGTAGCGGGAGTCGAGCAGTACTTC.

The chain has TRBV6-4 and TRBJ2-1; 8 positions agree with TRBD2. V lost 4 bases to trimming and J lost 6 bases; unmatched junction nucleotides: 11. This CDR3 is 16 amino acids long. In germline, CDR1 is MRHNA, CDR2 SNTAGT. The CDR3 is CASSGTGTRGGNEQFF. The CDR3, as DNA: TGTGCCAGCAGTGGCACCGGGACTAGAGGGGGCAATGAGCAGTTCTTC.

This chain connects TRBV4-1 to TRBJ2-2, with 8 bases fitting TRBD2. Germline lookup yields CDR1 MGHRA and CDR2 YSYEKL. The CDR3 consists of 18 residues. The V gene end was trimmed by 4 bases and the J gene end by 2 bases; junction bases not matched to a gene: 12. As DNA, the CDR3 is TGCGCCAGCAGCCCTGGCGGGGTAGCGGGGCCAAACACCGGGGAGCTGTTTTTT. Amino acids: CASSPGGVAGPNTGELFF.

V gene TRBV29-1 combines with J gene TRBJ1-1, with D tentatively TRBD1 (5 bases). Germline CDR1 reads SQVTM; CDR2 reads ANQGSEA. CDR3 length: 13 residues. Trimming shortened V by 0 bases and J by 8 bases, and 13 bases separated the two germline ends. CDR3 coding DNA: TGCAGCGTTGAAGAATCAGGGTCTACGGAAGCTTTCTTT. The encoded protein is CSVEESGSTEAFF. The full variable domain, in which reference TRBV29-1 and TRBJ1-1 provide the parts outside the CDR3, is SAVISQKPSRDICQRGTSLTIQCQVDSQVTMMFWYRQQPGQSLTLIATANQGSEATYESGFVIDKFPISRPNLTFSTLTVSNMSPEDSSIYLCSVEESGSTEAFFGQGTRLTVV.

The CDR3 reads CASSERPQGAQGTGELFF. DNA of the CDR3: TGTGCCAGCAGCGAACGACCTCAGGGCGCCCAGGGAACCGGGGAGCTGTTTTTT. The chain links TRBV4-2 to TRBJ2-2, with D possibly TRBD1 on 5 matching bases. Trimming took off 5 bases at V and 5 bases at J, with 24 bases between the two ends. Germline assignment: CDR1 LGHNA and CDR2 YNFKEQ. The CDR3 contains 18 residues.

The chain links TRBV19 to TRBJ1-2, with no clear D. The V gene's germline CDR1 is LNHDA and CDR2 SQIVND (reference sequence). This CDR3 has 13 residues. V shed 3 bases and J shed 6 bases, with 11 bases lying between them. The CDR3 nucleotides are TGTGCCAGTAGTATTTCCGTTTTTGATGGCTACACCTTC. Its translation: CASSISVFDGYTF.

This clone has just one count. The chain joins TRBV18 to TRBJ2-2, with unresolved D. This CDR3 is 15 amino acids long. Germline V lookup: CDR1 KGHSH, CDR2 LQKENI. The V end was cut by 3 bases, the J end by 4 bases, with 12 bases between. CDR3 amino acids: CASSPLSAPTGELFF. The CDR3 nucleotides read TGTGCCAGCTCACCCCTCAGCGCCCCCACCGGGGAGCTGTTTTTT. The full variable domain, with the rest looked up from reference TRBV18 and TRBJ2-2, is NAGVMQNPRHLVRRRGQEARLRCSPMKGHSHVYWYRQLPEEGLKFMVYLQKENIIDESGMPKERFSAEFPKEGPSILRIQQVVRGDSAAYFCASSPLSAPTGELFFGEGSRLTVL.

The chain employs TRBV20-1 and TRBJ2-7; a possible D gene is TRBD2 (6 bases). CDR1 and CDR2 from the germline V gene are DFQATT and SNEGSKA (reference sequence). There are 13 residues in the CDR3. The V end was cut by 3 bases, the J end by 4 bases, with 13 bases between. The CDR3 region has the DNA TGCAGTGCTAGTTCGGGAGTCTGGTACGAGCAGTACTTC. Translation gives CSASSGVWYEQYF.

This chain connects TRBV7-6 to TRBJ2-1; D unresolved. Germline V gives CDR1 SGHVS, CDR2 FNYEAQ. The CDR3 length is 12 residues. The germline V and J ends were trimmed by 3 bases and 8 bases, with 8 bases remaining between them. CDR3 DNA: TGTGCCAGCAGCTTGATGGCGGATGAGCAGTTCTTC. It specifies CASSLMADEQFF. Filled out from reference TRBV7-6 and TRBJ2-1, the complete variable domain reads GAGVSQSPRYKVTKRGQDVALRCDPISGHVSLYWYRQALGQGPEFLTYFNYEAQQDKSGLPNDRFSAERPEGSISTLTIQRTEQRDSAMYRCASSLMADEQFFGPGTRLTVL.

The chain joins TRBV4-3 to TRBJ2-7; 7 bases agree with TRBD2. Trimming took 4 bases from V and 0 from J; bases not matched to a gene: 9. From germline, CDR1 is LGHNA and CDR2 YSLEER. The CDR3 runs 16 residues. CDR3 amino acids: CASSRDSGFSSYEQYF. CDR3 coding DNA: TGCGCCAGCAGCCGGGATAGCGGGTTCAGCTCCTACGAGCAGTACTTC.

The table lists this clone with a count of one. This sequence joins TRBV27 and TRBJ2-5, with 10 bases aligning to TRBD2. Per germline, CDR1 MNHEY and CDR2 SMNVEV (reference sequence). V lost 6 bases and J lost 2; bases outside the gene matches: 0. The CDR3 spans 13 residues. CDR3 coding DNA: TGTGCCAGCAGACTAGCGGGGCAAGAGACCCAGTACTTC. Translation: CASRLAGQETQYF.

This chain joins TRBV19 and TRBJ1-1; 7 nucleotides align to TRBD1. The V segment lost 6 bases and the J segment 3 bases; nucleotides outside the gene matches: 7. CDR3 size: 14 residues. Per germline, CDR1 LNHDA and CDR2 SQIVND (reference sequence). The CDR3 DNA reads as TGTGCCAGTAGCTTTCTGGGACAGTACACTGAAGCTTTCTTT. Amino acid sequence: CASSFLGQYTEAFF. The whole variable domain, filled in from reference TRBV19 and TRBJ1-1, reads DGGITQSPKYLFRKEGQNVTLSCEQNLNHDAMYWYRQDPGQGLRLIYYSQIVNDFQKGDIAEGYSVSREKKESFPLTVTSAQKNPTAFYLCASSFLGQYTEAFFGQGTRLTVV.

This chain uses TRBV18 with TRBJ2-1; possibly TRBD1 for D (5 bases). V lost 7 bases, J lost 8 bases, and 24 bases lay in between. Germline CDR1 is KGHSH and CDR2 is LQKENI. This CDR3 has 16 residues. The CDR3 nucleotides are TGTGCCAGCTTCTCAGCCACAGGTACGGTGAATCATGAGCAGTTCTTC. Translated: CASFSATGTVNHEQFF.

The CDR3 bases are TGTGCCAGCAGTACGAGCTCAGCGGGTGTCTACGAGCAGTACTTC. Encoded protein: CASSTSSAGVYEQYF. The chain combines TRBV28 with TRBJ2-7; D perhaps matches TRBD2 (6 bases). The CDR3 runs 15 residues. CDR1 and CDR2 (germline): MDHEN, SYDVKM. V lost 5 bases, J lost 3 bases, and 17 bases lay in between.

The chain combines TRBV2 with TRBJ2-7; maybe TRBD2 (5 bases). From germline, CDR1 is SNHLY and CDR2 FYNNEI. CDR3 length: 14 residues. V was clipped by 7 bases and J by 5 bases, with 18 bases between them. CDR3 nucleotide sequence: TGTGCCAGCATATGGGGAGAGGCGGTCGACGAGCAGTACTTC. Its protein product is CASIWGEAVDEQYF.

The CDR3 sequence is CASSTGLGGTQYF. For the CDR3, the DNA is TGTGCCAGTAGTACGGGACTCGGAGGGACCCAGTACTTC. V is TRBV19 and J is TRBJ2-5; D possibly corresponds to TRBD2 (6 bases). Germline V gene data show CDR1 as LNHDA and CDR2 as SQIVND (reference sequence). Trimming removed 4 bases from V and 7 bases from J, with 13 bases in between. The CDR3 is 13 amino acids.

The CDR3 DNA sequence: TGTGCCAGTAGCAATAGACAGGGGGCTCGGGAGACCCAGTACTTC. This encodes CASSNRQGARETQYF. The rearrangement joins TRBV19 to TRBJ2-5, with 10 bases fitting TRBD1. CDR3 length equals 15 residues. Germline V gives CDR1 LNHDA, CDR2 SQIVND (reference sequence). V dropped 6 bases and J dropped 5; count of bases not matched to a gene: 9.

The chain is built from TRBV18 and TRBJ2-1; D is perhaps TRBD1 (7 bases). This CDR3 contains 15 residues. Germline V gene sequence: CDR1 KGHSH, CDR2 LQKENI. The germline V and J ends were trimmed by 6 bases and 4 bases, with 16 bases remaining between them. The CDR3 DNA reads as TGTGCCAGCTCCAGTTTGGAGGGGGCATACAATGAGCAGTTCTTC. The encoded protein is CASSSLEGAYNEQFF.

The chain joins TRBV2 to TRBJ1-4, with TRBD1 matching 8 bases. The CDR3 length is 14 residues. With 4 bases clipped from V and 7 bases from J, the junction kept 5 bases outside the gene matches. The germline V gene encodes CDR1 SNHLY and CDR2 FYNNEI. DNA for the CDR3: TGTGCCAGCAGTGGTGGGACAGGCGGTGAAAAACTGTTTTTT. Amino acid sequence: CASSGGTGGEKLFF.